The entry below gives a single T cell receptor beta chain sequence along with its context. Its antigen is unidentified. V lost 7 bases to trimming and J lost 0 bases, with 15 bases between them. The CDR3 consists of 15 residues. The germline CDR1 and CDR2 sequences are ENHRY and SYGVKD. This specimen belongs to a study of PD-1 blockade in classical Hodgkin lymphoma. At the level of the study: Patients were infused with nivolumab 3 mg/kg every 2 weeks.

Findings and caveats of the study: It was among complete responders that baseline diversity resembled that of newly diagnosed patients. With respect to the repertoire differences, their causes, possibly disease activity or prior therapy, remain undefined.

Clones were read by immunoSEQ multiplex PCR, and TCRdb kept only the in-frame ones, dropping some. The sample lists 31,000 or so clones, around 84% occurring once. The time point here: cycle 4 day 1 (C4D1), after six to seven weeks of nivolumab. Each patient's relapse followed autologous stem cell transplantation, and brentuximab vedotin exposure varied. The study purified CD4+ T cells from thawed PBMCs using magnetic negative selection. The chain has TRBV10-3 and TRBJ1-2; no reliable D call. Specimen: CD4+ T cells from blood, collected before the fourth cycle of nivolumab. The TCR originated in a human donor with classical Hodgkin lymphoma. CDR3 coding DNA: TGTGCCATCACTCCTGAGGGATTAGCTAACTATGGCTACACCTTC. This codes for CAITPEGLANYGYTF.